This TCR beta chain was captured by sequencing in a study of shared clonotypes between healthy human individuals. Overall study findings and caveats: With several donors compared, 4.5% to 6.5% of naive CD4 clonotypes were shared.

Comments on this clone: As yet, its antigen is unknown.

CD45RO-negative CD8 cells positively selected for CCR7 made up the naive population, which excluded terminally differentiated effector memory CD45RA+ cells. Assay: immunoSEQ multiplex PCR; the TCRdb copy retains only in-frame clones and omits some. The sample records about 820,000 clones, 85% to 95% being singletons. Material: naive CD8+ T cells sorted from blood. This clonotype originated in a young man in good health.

The CDR3 DNA follows: TGTGCCAGCAGGGGAGGCACAGCGGGAGGCCTCACAGATACGCAGTATTTT. Translating gives CASRGGTAGGLTDTQYF. The chain uses TRBV11-2 and TRBJ2-3; TRBD2 matches 9 bases. CDR3 length: 17 residues. Germline trimming cut 6 bases from V and 2 bases from J; bases unmatched to any gene: 12. CDR1 and CDR2 from the germline V gene are SGHAT and FQNNGV. The full variable domain, its missing parts supplied by reference TRBV11-2 and TRBJ2-3, is EAGVAQSPRYKIIEKRQSVAFWCNPISGHATLYWYQQILGQGPKLLIQFQNNGVVDDSQLPKDRFSAERLKGVDSTLKIQPAKLEDSAVYLCASRGGTAGGLTDTQYFGPGTRLTVL.